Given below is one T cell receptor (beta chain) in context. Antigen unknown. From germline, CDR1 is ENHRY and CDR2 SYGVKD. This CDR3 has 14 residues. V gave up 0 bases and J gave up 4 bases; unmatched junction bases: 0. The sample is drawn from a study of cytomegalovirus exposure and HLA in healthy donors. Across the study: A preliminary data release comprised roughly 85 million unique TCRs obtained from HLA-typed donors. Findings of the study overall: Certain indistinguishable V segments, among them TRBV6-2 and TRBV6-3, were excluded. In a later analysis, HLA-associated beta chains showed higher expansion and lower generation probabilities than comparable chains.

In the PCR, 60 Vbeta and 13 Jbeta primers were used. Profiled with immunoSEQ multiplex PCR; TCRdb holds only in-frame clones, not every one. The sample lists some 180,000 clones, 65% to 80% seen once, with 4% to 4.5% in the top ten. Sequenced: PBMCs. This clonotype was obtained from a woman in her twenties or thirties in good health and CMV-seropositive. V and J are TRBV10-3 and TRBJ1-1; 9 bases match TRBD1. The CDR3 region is CAISESGQGTEAFF. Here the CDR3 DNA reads TGTGCCATCAGTGAGTCGGGACAGGGCACTGAAGCTTTCTTT.